This TCR beta chain was recovered during a study of shared clonotypes between healthy human individuals. Study context: Each donor's CD8 memory used one plate, CD8 naive two, each CD4 subset three.

V gave up 3 bases and J gave up 0 bases, with 12 bases separating them. Per germline, CDR1 LNHDA and CDR2 SQIVND (reference sequence). The CDR3 length is 16 residues. Sequenced by immunoSEQ multiplex PCR; TCRdb stores in-frame clones only, minus some. Seen here are a few million clones, 93% observed once, and the top ten hold less than 2%. CD45RO-negative, CCR7-selected cells formed the naive CD8 fraction, which excluded terminally differentiated effector memory CD45RA+ cells. This clone has only one observation. Sequenced: naive CD8+ T cells from PBMCs. The clonotype originates from a man aged 18 to 35 in good health. Some clones in this sample may be carry-over from other donors' samples. The chain employs TRBV19 and TRBJ1-5; maybe TRBD1 (6 bases). The CDR3 reads CASSIQGGNSNQPQHF. CDR3 nucleotide sequence: TGTGCCAGTAGTATTCAAGGGGGTAATAGCAATCAGCCCCAGCATTTT.